These 20 T cell receptor beta chains were sequenced from one sample in a study of T cells in Graves' hyperthyroidism and ophthalmopathy. RNA transcripts gave rise to amplified TCR beta CDR3 regions. First-round RT-PCR with HTBI primers amplified the TCR CDR3 region. TCRdb redid the calling of the multiplex PCR reads with MiXCR, one entry per CDR3 protein. The top ten hold 25% to 30% of the sample, which has more than 150,000 distinct CDR3 sequences, over 15% seen once. Sequencing was performed on blood. These TCRs come from a woman between 45 and 65 years old with Graves' hyperthyroidism.

This clonotype was counted only a few times. The chain recombines TRBV11-3 with TRBJ2-1; maybe TRBD1 (5 bases). The germline V gene encodes CDR1 SGHNT and CDR2 YENEEA. Trimming took 4 bases from V and 0 from J, leaving 13 bases between them. The CDR3 is 16 amino acids. CDR3 bases: TGTGCCAGCAGCTCGTACTCAGGGTCCTCCTACAATGAGCAGTTCTTC. Its translation is CASSSYSGSSYNEQFF.

In this sample, this clonotype turned up many times. This chain joins TRBV12-3 or TRBV12-4 and TRBJ2-1; TRBD1 is a possible D gene (5 bases). The germline V and J ends were trimmed by 0 bases and 10 bases, with 10 bases remaining between them. This CDR3 spans 13 amino acids. DNA for the CDR3: TGTGCCAGCAGTTTAGCAGGGGTACGGGAGCAGTTCTTC. As protein: CASSLAGVREQFF.

Many counts were recorded for this clonotype. The CDR3 DNA is TGTGCCAGCAGCCCCCTAAGTGGGACAGGGGACGAGCAGTACTTC. Its translation is CASSPLSGTGDEQYF. This rearrangement joins TRBV11-1 to TRBJ2-7, with 10 bases matching TRBD1. From germline, CDR1 is SGHAT and CDR2 FQDESV (reference sequence). CDR3 length equals 15 residues. V was pared by 5 bases and J by 5 bases, with 9 bases of the junction left unmatched.

There are many counts of this clonotype. The genes are TRBV29-1 and TRBJ1-5, with a weak D call TRBD1 (6 bases). The CDR3 consists of 14 residues. The V gene's germline CDR1 is SQVTM and CDR2 ANQGSEA. V shed 5 bases and J shed 1 base, with 12 bases lying between them. CDR3 bases: TGCAGCGTTAGGGAGAGGGGGAGCAATCAGCCCCAGCATTTT. It encodes CSVRERGSNQPQHF.

This clonotype has ten or more counts. The genes are TRBV7-9 and TRBJ2-3, with 10 bases lining up with TRBD2. Germline V gene sequence: CDR1 SEHNR, CDR2 FQNEAQ (reference sequence). Trimming cost V 3 bases and J 3 bases; bases outside gene matches: 9. CDR3 size: 17 residues. In nucleotides, the CDR3 is TGTGCCAGCAGCTTTGATGAGCGGGGGGGCCCGACAGATACGCAGTATTTT. Its translation: CASSFDERGGPTDTQYF.

The gene calls are TRBV5-1 and TRBJ2-1; 11 bases are shared with TRBD2. After removal of 4 bases from V and 7 bases from J, the junction contained 10 bases not matched to a gene. This CDR3 region has 16 residues. From germline, CDR1 is SGHRS and CDR2 YFSETQ. The CDR3 nucleotides are TGCGCCAGCAGCATCGAACTAGCGGGAGTTTGGAATGAGCAGTTCTTC. Translated, it gives CASSIELAGVWNEQFF.

The sample holds many counts of this clonotype. Written as DNA, the CDR3 is TGTGCCAGCATTCCGGTTGTTCAAGAGACCCAGTACTTC. Protein: CASIPVVQETQYF. The chain employs TRBV5-5 and TRBJ2-5; D is uncertain. The CDR3 is made up of 13 amino acids. Germline loops: CDR1 SGHKS, CDR2 YYEKEE (reference sequence). The V end was cut by 6 bases, the J end by 2 bases, with 11 bases between.

The table lists this clonotype with many counts. The chain recombines TRBV19 with TRBJ1-1, with a tentative D call TRBD1 (6 bases). The CDR3 is made up of 14 amino acids. The germline gives CDR1 LNHDA, CDR2 SQIVND (reference sequence). V lost 6 bases and J 1 base, leaving 12 bases between the germline ends. DNA of the CDR3: TGTGCCAGTAGACCGGGACACAAGAACACTGAAGCTTTCTTT. It specifies CASRPGHKNTEAFF. The full variable domain, rest sourced from reference TRBV19 and TRBJ1-1, is DGGITQSPKYLFRKEGQNVTLSCEQNLNHDAMYWYRQDPGQGLRLIYYSQIVNDFQKGDIAEGYSVSREKKESFPLTVTSAQKNPTAFYLCASRPGHKNTEAFFGQGTRLTVV.

Many counts were recorded for this clonotype. The rearrangement joins TRBV27 to TRBJ2-7, with D maybe TRBD2 (5 bases). This CDR3 region has 12 residues. CDR1 MNHEY and CDR2 SMNVEV come from the germline V gene (reference sequence). V lost 6 bases and J lost 0, with 6 bases in between. The DNA of the CDR3 is TGTGCCAGCAGAGGACTCTCCTACGAGCAGTACTTC. Encoded protein: CASRGLSYEQYF.

This clonotype was counted many times. CDR3 region: CASSIRGPWDDTYNEQFF. The DNA for the CDR3 is TGTGCCAGCAGTATAAGGGGGCCTTGGGATGACACCTACAATGAGCAGTTCTTC. The rearrangement uses TRBV27 and TRBJ2-1; 7 bases are shared with TRBD1. The CDR3 loop spans 18 amino acids. With 5 bases clipped from V and 2 bases from J, the junction kept 15 bases outside the gene matches. CDR1 is MNHEY, CDR2 SMNVEV, per germline (reference sequence).

The CDR3 DNA sequence: TGTGCCAGCTCACCGATTGACGGGAACACTGAAGCTTTCTTT. Amino acids: CASSPIDGNTEAFF. The genes are TRBV18 and TRBJ1-1; D gene ambiguous. Trimming shortened V by 3 bases and J by 1 base, and 9 bases separated the two germline ends. This CDR3 is 14 amino acids long. From germline, CDR1 is KGHSH and CDR2 LQKENI.

This clonotype was seen a few times. V usage is TRBV7-9 and J usage is TRBJ1-4; no clear D gene. Trimming left V 2 bases short and J 7 bases short, with 17 bases between. The CDR3 length is 16 residues. Germline V lookup: CDR1 SEHNR, CDR2 FQNEAQ (reference sequence). CDR3: CASSLMGVAGPEKLFF. As DNA, the CDR3 is TGTGCCAGCAGCTTAATGGGTGTGGCAGGCCCTGAAAAACTGTTTTTT.

The table lists this clonotype with many counts. The chain links TRBV6-1 to TRBJ1-2; 8 bases are a match to TRBD1. This CDR3 comprises 16 residues. Unmatched junction bases numbered 14, after V lost 5 bases and J lost 6 bases. Germline CDR1 and CDR2: MNHNS and SASEGT. CDR3 residues: CASSRQPGGPWDGYTF. CDR3 sequence (DNA): TGTGCCAGCAGTCGGCAGCCAGGGGGCCCATGGGATGGCTACACCTTC.

There are many counts of this clonotype. J is TRBJ2-7 and V is TRBV12-3 or TRBV12-4; D is uncertain. Trimming took 3 bases from V and 3 from J, leaving 9 bases between them. The CDR3 length is 13 residues. The CDR3 reads CASSFGRGYEQYF. CDR3 sequence (DNA): TGTGCCAGCAGTTTTGGCCGAGGCTACGAGCAGTACTTC.

This clonotype was found many times. This sequence joins TRBV11-1 and TRBJ1-1; 7 nucleotides line up with TRBD1. Germline values: CDR1 SGHAT, CDR2 FQDESV (reference sequence). The trim removed 3 bases at V and 1 base at J, leaving 8 bases unmatched. The CDR3 loop spans 16 amino acids. The CDR3 loop is CASSFRGGQGNTEAFF. The CDR3, as DNA: TGTGCCAGCAGCTTTCGAGGGGGCCAAGGGAACACTGAAGCTTTCTTT.

This clonotype was seen many times. The CDR3 spells CASSVYRGGTEAFF. The CDR3, as DNA: TGTGCCAGCAGTGTTTACAGGGGAGGCACTGAAGCTTTCTTT. V gene TRBV27 combines with J gene TRBJ1-1; 7 bases fit TRBD1. Losses at the gene ends were 5 bases for V and 4 bases for J; bases not matched to a gene: 7. This CDR3 has 14 residues. The germline V gene has CDR1 MNHEY and CDR2 SMNVEV (reference sequence).

This clonotype was detected a few times. This rearrangement joins TRBV3-1 to TRBJ2-2; D is possibly TRBD1 (6 bases). V gave up 5 bases and J gave up 7 bases, with 14 bases separating them. This CDR3 spans 14 amino acids. The germline V gene has CDR1 LGHDT and CDR2 YNNKEL (reference sequence). The CDR3 DNA is TGTGCCAGCAGCGGTAACAGGGTTGGCGGGGAGCTGTTTTTT. This encodes CASSGNRVGGELFF. The complete variable domain, with remaining parts taken from reference TRBV3-1 and TRBJ2-2, reads DTAVSQTPKYLVTQMGNDKSIKCEQNLGHDTMYWYKQDSKKFLKIMFSYNNKELIINETVPNRFSPKSPDKAHLNLHINSLELGDSAVYFCASSGNRVGGELFFGEGSRLTVL.

In its sample, this clonotype was seen a few times. The chain couples TRBV4-1 to TRBJ2-7; D is perhaps TRBD2 (5 bases). The germline V gene encodes CDR1 MGHRA and CDR2 YSYEKL. Trimming removed 4 bases at V and 2 bases at J, with 21 bases between. The CDR3 extends over 17 amino acids. In nucleotides, the CDR3 is TGCGCCAGCAGCCCCGAGGGTACGGCTGGCCGCCCCTACGAGCAGTACTTC. Amino acid sequence: CASSPEGTAGRPYEQYF.

This clonotype was observed at least ten times. The V call is TRBV14, the J call TRBJ1-1; the D gene is possibly TRBD1 (5 bases). The ends were cut back, 1 base at V and 3 bases at J, with 9 bases in the middle. CDR1 SGHDN and CDR2 FVKESK come from the germline V gene. The CDR3 length is 14 residues. CDR3 in amino acids: CASSQVSGYTEAFF. CDR3 DNA: TGTGCCAGCAGCCAAGTATCAGGGTACACTGAAGCTTTCTTT.

This clonotype was counted at least ten times. The chain links TRBV2 to TRBJ2-2; 9 bases align to TRBD1. This CDR3 is built from 15 residues. Per germline, CDR1 SNHLY and CDR2 FYNNEI. The V segment lost 6 bases and the J segment 6 bases; nucleotides outside the gene matches: 8. CDR3 DNA: TGTGCCAGCAGCCTCCGGGACAGGGTGTCCGGGGAGCTGTTTTTT. This codes for CASSLRDRVSGELFF.